The 25 T cell receptor beta chains in this list originate from one sample, sequenced in a study of T cell responses to AZD1222 COVID-19 vaccine. TCRdb's table, derived via immunoSEQ multiplex PCR, lists solely in-frame clones and lacks some. This sample carries 150,000 to 200,000 clones, about nine tenths of them seen once, and the ten largest clones take roughly 6%. This specimen consisted of peripheral blood, obtained 28 days after the second AZD1222 dose. The origin of the receptors is an adult who received the AZD1222 COVID-19 vaccine.

This sequence joins TRBV6-6 and TRBJ1-5; 8 nucleotides agree with TRBD1. CDR3 size: 14 residues. V lost 5 bases, J lost 7 bases, and 7 bases stayed unmatched. Germline values: CDR1 MNHNY, CDR2 SVGAGI (reference sequence). The CDR3 protein is CASSNGQGRQPQHF. The CDR3 DNA reads as TGTGCCAGCAGTAACGGACAGGGTAGGCAGCCCCAGCATTTT.

The chain recombines TRBV14 with TRBJ1-2; perhaps TRBD1 as D (5 bases). V was cut by 1 base and J by 4 bases, with 10 bases left in between. The CDR3 runs to 14 residues. Germline assignment: CDR1 SGHDN and CDR2 FVKESK. The CDR3 nucleotides read TGTGCCAGCAGCCAAGTCCCAGGGAGCTATGGCTACACCTTC. It codes for CASSQVPGSYGYTF.

This chain connects TRBV7-9 to TRBJ1-3; TRBD1 is a possible D gene (6 bases). Germline CDR1 SEHNR, CDR2 FQNEAQ (reference sequence). Trimming took off 4 bases at V and 1 base at J, with 14 bases between the two ends. The CDR3 spans 16 residues. CDR3 nucleotide sequence: TGTGCCAGCAGCTCCACAGGGCCTAATTCTGGAAACACCATATATTTT. It yields the protein CASSSTGPNSGNTIYF. The full variable domain, completed using reference TRBV7-9 and TRBJ1-3, is DTGVSQNPRHKITKRGQNVTFRCDPISEHNRLYWYRQTLGQGPEFLTYFQNEAQLEKSRLLSDRFSAERPKGSFSTLEIQRTEQGDSAMYLCASSSTGPNSGNTIYFGEGSWLTVV.

J is TRBJ2-1 and V is TRBV7-9; D remains ambiguous. The V gene's germline CDR1 is SEHNR and CDR2 FQNEAQ (reference sequence). This CDR3 region has 11 residues. V dropped 1 base and J dropped 9 bases, with 4 bases sitting between them. The CDR3 spells CASSLEREQFF. The CDR3 DNA follows: TGTGCCAGCAGCTTAGAGCGTGAGCAGTTCTTC.

The V and J genes are TRBV19 and TRBJ2-4, with 8 bases fitting TRBD1. Per the germline V gene, CDR1 is LNHDA and CDR2 is SQIVND (reference sequence). This CDR3 contains 14 residues. Trimming cost V 7 bases and J 6 bases; bases outside gene matches: 8. CDR3 loop: CASTGGRDPNIQYF. The CDR3 DNA follows: TGTGCCAGTACAGGGGGCAGGGACCCAAACATTCAGTACTTC.

The J gene is TRBJ1-6, the V gene TRBV3-1 (or the pseudogene TRBV3-2); D uncertain. Trimming removed 0 bases from V and 0 bases from J, with 9 bases in between. Germline V CDR1 and CDR2: LGHDT, YNNKEL (reference sequence). The length of the CDR3 is 17 residues. CDR3 loop: CASSQDHSSSYNSPLHF. CDR3 bases: TGTGCCAGCAGCCAAGATCACAGTAGCTCCTATAATTCACCCCTCCACTTT.

The V and J genes are TRBV7-2 and TRBJ2-3, with D possibly matching TRBD1 (6 bases). V dropped 3 bases and J dropped 1 base, with 11 bases sitting between them. Germline CDR1 and CDR2: SGHTA and FQGNSA. The CDR3 has 15 residues. The CDR3 region has the DNA TGTGCCAGCAGCTTTAACAGGGTGGGCACAGATACGCAGTATTTT. It specifies CASSFNRVGTDTQYF.

The table lists this clone with a count of one. The V and J genes are TRBV15 and TRBJ1-1; D remains ambiguous. The CDR3 is 17 amino acids. V lost 0 bases and J 3 bases, leaving 17 bases between the germline ends. The germline gives CDR1 LNHNV, CDR2 YYDKDF (reference sequence). The CDR3, as DNA: TGTGCCACCAGCAGAGATCCGGGGAGCAGTGGGGACACTGAAGCTTTCTTT. Translating it yields CATSRDPGSSGDTEAFF.

V gene TRBV2 combines with J gene TRBJ2-7; TRBD1 agrees at 10 bases. Trimming cost V 8 bases and J 4 bases; bases outside gene matches: 2. The CDR3 extends over 12 amino acids. From germline, CDR1 is SNHLY and CDR2 FYNNEI. The chain's CDR3 is CASGGQGYEQYF. DNA for the CDR3: TGTGCCAGCGGGGGACAGGGGTACGAGCAGTACTTC.

The chain carries TRBV19 and TRBJ2-3; 9 bases line up with TRBD2. J gave up 3 bases and V 1 base, and 5 bases lay outside the gene matches. Germline CDR1 and CDR2: LNHDA and SQIVND (reference sequence). CDR3 length equals 16 residues. The CDR3 nucleotides are TGTGCCAGTAGTATAGTAAGCGGGGGGCCTACAGATACGCAGTATTTT. Protein sequence: CASSIVSGGPTDTQYF.

CDR3 sequence (DNA): TGTGCCAGCAGTCTGGGTACTAGCGGGAGCTATGAGCAGTTCTTC. This codes for CASSLGTSGSYEQFF. V usage is TRBV28 and J usage is TRBJ2-1, with 11 bases fitting TRBD2. This CDR3 is built from 15 residues. From germline, CDR1 is MDHEN and CDR2 SYDVKM. Unmatched junction bases numbered 8, after V lost 5 bases and J lost 8 bases. Using reference TRBV28 and TRBJ2-1 for the parts outside the CDR3, the full variable domain is DVKVTQSSRYLVKRTGEKVFLECVQDMDHENMFWYRQDPGLGLRLIYFSYDVKMKEKGDIPEGYSVSREKKERFSLILESASTNQTSMYLCASSLGTSGSYEQFFGPGTRLTVL.

This clone was observed a few times. V and J are TRBV6-5 and TRBJ2-3; D gene uncertain. CDR3 length: 14 amino acids. V dropped 6 bases and J dropped 4 bases, with 14 bases sitting between them. Germline CDR1 reads MNHEY; CDR2 reads SVGAGI. The CDR3 is CASSRNRGSDTQYF. In DNA, the CDR3 is TGTGCCAGCAGCCGAAATCGCGGATCAGATACGCAGTATTTT.

This chain uses TRBV4-1 with TRBJ1-5, with D perhaps TRBD1 (6 bases). Trimming left V 0 bases short and J 2 bases short, with 14 bases between. The CDR3 contains 17 residues. Germline V CDR1 and CDR2: MGHRA, YSYEKL. CDR3 sequence: CASSQDLPGAGNQPQHF. For the CDR3, the DNA is TGCGCCAGCAGCCAAGATCTCCCAGGGGCGGGCAATCAGCCCCAGCATTTT.

This clone has a single count. This sequence joins TRBV9 and TRBJ1-2; D is undetermined. This CDR3 has 14 amino acids. The germline CDR1 and CDR2 sequences are SGDLS and YYNGEE. V gave up 3 bases and J gave up 8 bases, with 17 bases separating them. Here the CDR3 reads CASSADARPRGYTF. Written as DNA, the CDR3 is TGTGCCAGCAGCGCGGACGCGCGGCCCCGGGGCTACACCTTC.

The chain carries TRBV3-1 (or the pseudogene TRBV3-2) and TRBJ2-1; TRBD1 aligns across 7 bases. The CDR3 has 15 amino acids. Looked up from germline, CDR1 is LGHDT and CDR2 is YNNKEL (reference sequence). J was trimmed by 4 bases and V by 3 bases; bases with no gene match: 6. The CDR3 spells CASSHTGTAYNEQFF. CDR3 DNA: TGTGCCAGCAGCCATACCGGGACAGCATACAATGAGCAGTTCTTC.

The J gene is TRBJ2-1, the V gene TRBV28; 7 bases fit TRBD1. CDR1 and CDR2 from the germline V gene are MDHEN and SYDVKM. The ends lost 2 bases at V and 6 bases at J; junction bases unmatched: 7. The CDR3 contains 15 residues. The CDR3 loop is CASSLGQGVFNEQFF. The CDR3 DNA is TGTGCCAGCAGTTTAGGGCAGGGGGTGTTCAATGAGCAGTTCTTC.

The V and J genes are TRBV3-1 (or the pseudogene TRBV3-2) and TRBJ2-7; tentative D call: TRBD1 (6 bases). Per the germline V gene, CDR1 is LGHDT and CDR2 is YNNKEL (reference sequence). This CDR3 is 14 amino acids long. Deletions cut 4 bases from V and 6 bases from J, with 16 bases between. In nucleotides, the CDR3 is TGTGCCAGCAGCCTCCAAGGGGGTGGTCGCGAGCAGTACTTC. It encodes CASSLQGGGREQYF.

V is TRBV5-6 and J is TRBJ2-2; 8 nucleotides match TRBD1. This CDR3 spans 15 amino acids. CDR1 is SGHDT and CDR2 is YYEEEE in the germline V gene. The junction had 5 bases not matched to a gene; V was cut back by 0 bases and J by 7 bases. The CDR3 loop reads CASSLAGGRNGELFF. Written as DNA, the CDR3 is TGTGCCAGCAGCTTGGCAGGGGGCCGGAACGGGGAGCTGTTTTTT.

The rearrangement uses TRBV5-5 and TRBJ2-7; D possibly corresponds to TRBD1 (6 bases). The CDR3 sequence is 16 residues long. Germline V lookup: CDR1 SGHKS, CDR2 YYEKEE (reference sequence). Trimming removed 4 bases from V and 0 bases from J, with 17 bases in between. The CDR3 region is CASSLTGTLSSYEQYF. The CDR3, as DNA: TGTGCCAGCAGCCTAACCGGGACACTTAGCTCCTACGAGCAGTACTTC.

This sequence joins TRBV28 and TRBJ2-1; TRBD2 aligns across 8 bases. The CDR3 runs 19 residues. Trimming at V came to 2 bases and at J to 0 bases, leaving 12 bases not matched to a gene. Germline V gene data show CDR1 as MDHEN and CDR2 as SYDVKM. The CDR3 nucleotides are TGTGCCAGCAGTTTAATTAGCGGGGCCCCAAGGTACTCCTACAATGAGCAGTTCTTC. Translated: CASSLISGAPRYSYNEQFF.

The chain recombines TRBV7-2 with TRBJ1-2; 12 bases match TRBD1. The germline CDR1 and CDR2 sequences are SGHTA and FQGNSA. After removal of 5 bases from V and 1 base from J, the junction contained 5 bases not matched to a gene. This CDR3 spans 16 amino acids. Here the CDR3 DNA reads TGTGCCAGCAGCCCGGGACAGGGGGCGTTTAACTATGGCTACACCTTC. Its translation is CASSPGQGAFNYGYTF.

The J gene is TRBJ1-2, the V gene TRBV4-1; no clear D gene. Germline V gives CDR1 MGHRA, CDR2 YSYEKL. Deletions cut 4 bases from V and 1 base from J, with 10 bases between. The CDR3 has 14 amino acids. The CDR3 protein is CASSPAEINYGYTF. The DNA for the CDR3 is TGCGCCAGCAGCCCAGCAGAGATTAACTATGGCTACACCTTC.

The chain carries TRBV6-2 or TRBV6-3 and TRBJ1-5; 8 bases fit TRBD1. The CDR3 sequence is 14 residues long. In germline, CDR1 is MNHEY, CDR2 SVGEGT. The J segment lost 11 bases and the V segment lost 3 bases, leaving 9 bases of the junction unmatched. The CDR3 reads CASSYSGGSWAQHF. The CDR3 DNA reads TGTGCCAGCAGTTATTCAGGGGGCTCGTGGGCCCAGCATTTT.

The chain recombines TRBV18 with TRBJ2-7; D unresolved. Between the trimmed V and J ends, which lost 4 bases and 2 bases, there was a span of 9 bases. This CDR3 is built from 13 residues. Looked up from germline, CDR1 is KGHSH and CDR2 is LQKENI. CDR3 in amino acids: CASSRNGAYEQYF. CDR3 DNA: TGTGCCAGCTCACGTAACGGAGCCTACGAGCAGTACTTC.

The V and J genes are TRBV4-1 and TRBJ1-4; D may be TRBD1 (5 bases). Trimming shortened V by 2 bases and J by 10 bases, and 14 bases separated the two germline ends. CDR1 is MGHRA and CDR2 is YSYEKL in the germline V gene. The CDR3 sequence is 14 residues long. CDR3 residues: CASSQIRGDRKLFF. As DNA, the CDR3 is TGCGCCAGCAGCCAAATCCGGGGGGACCGAAAACTGTTTTTT.